This T cell receptor beta chain comes out of a study of blood T cell repertoires in COVID-19. In the original workflow: From reference gene primer amplification, estimates of nucleated cell counts were derived. The data were produced by immunoSEQ multiplex PCR, yet TCRdb's version contains in-frame clones alone and is incomplete. Clone size and the V and J calls come from that table; the DNA yielded D and trimming. The data contain approximately 210,000 clones, just under 85% of them singletons. CDR1 is SGDLS, CDR2 YYNGEE, per germline. The CDR3 has 16 residues. V was pared by 0 bases and J by 0 bases, with 3 bases of the junction left unmatched.

The rearrangement uses TRBV9 and TRBJ2-3, with 8 nucleotides matching TRBD2. The sample consisted of PBMCs or T cells enriched from blood (not recorded which). The sequence was collected from a man aged 35-49 years who had recovered from COVID-19. This CDR3 is CASSVAGGASTDTQYF. The CDR3 nucleotides are TGTGCCAGCAGCGTAGCCGGGGGGGCTAGCACAGATACGCAGTATTTT.